A selection of T cell receptor beta chains follows, all from one sample in a study of cytomegalovirus exposure and HLA in healthy donors. Assay: immunoSEQ multiplex PCR; the TCRdb copy retains only in-frame clones and omits some. This table holds 150,000 to 200,000 clones, 71% found once. Material: PBMCs. All receptors derive from a woman aged 25 to 39 in good health and CMV-seronegative. Both conserved end residues are part of each CDR3. The order of the fields is clone size, J gene, D gene, V gene, CDR3 protein, CDR3 DNA. A D gene is named only where the DNA matches it firmly. Size values are once, few and many counts, or a class for expanded clones, and some rows have none.

size: .
J: TRBJ1-2
D: .
V: TRBV19
CDR3: CASSIDRPDYGYTF
DNA: TGTGCCAGTAGTATTGACAGGCCAGACTATGGCTACACCTTC

size: few
J: TRBJ2-1
D: .
V: TRBV29-1
CDR3: CSSILATYNEQFF
DNA: TGCAGCTCGATACTAGCCACCTACAATGAGCAGTTCTTC

size: .
J: TRBJ1-6
D: .
V: TRBV7-9
CDR3: CASSLAMGASYNSPLHF
DNA: TGTGCCAGCAGCTTAGCGATGGGGGCCTCCTATAATTCACCCCTCCACTTT

size: .
J: TRBJ2-3
D: .
V: TRBV11-3
CDR3: CASSLGPSTDTQYF
DNA: TGTGCCAGCAGCTTGGGCCCTAGCACAGATACGCAGTATTTT

size: .
J: TRBJ2-1
D: .
V: TRBV2
CDR3: CASSVALSYNEQFF
DNA: TGTGCCAGCAGTGTCGCGCTCTCCTACAATGAGCAGTTCTTC

size: .
J: TRBJ2-3
D: TRBD2
V: TRBV9
CDR3: CASSGGTSGSDTQYF
DNA: TGTGCCAGCAGCGGCGGGACTAGCGGGTCAGATACGCAGTATTTT

size: .
J: TRBJ2-2
D: .
V: TRBV7-6
CDR3: CASLKPGAGELFF
DNA: TGTGCCAGTCTTAAACCCGGAGCCGGGGAGCTGTTTTTT

size: .
J: TRBJ2-7
D: TRBD1
V: TRBV13
CDR3: CASSPPGTETYEQYF
DNA: TGTGCCAGCAGCCCCCCCGGGACAGAGACCTACGAGCAGTACTTC

size: few
J: TRBJ1-1
D: .
V: TRBV7-2
CDR3: CASARGNTEAFF
DNA: TGTGCCAGCGCCCGGGGAAACACTGAAGCTTTCTTT

size: once
J: TRBJ2-1
D: TRBD2
V: TRBV7-2
CDR3: CASSSIRLAGGYNEQFF
DNA: TGTGCCAGCAGCTCTATCCGACTAGCGGGGGGCTACAATGAGCAGTTCTTC

size: .
J: TRBJ2-1
D: .
V: TRBV19
CDR3: CAIDRRGISYNEQFF
DNA: TGCGCGATCGACCGCCGGGGGATATCCTACAATGAGCAGTTCTTC

size: once
J: TRBJ1-2
D: .
V: TRBV27
CDR3: CASSSGRAGYTF
DNA: TGTGCCAGCAGTTCCGGCAGGGCTGGCTACACCTTC

size: .
J: TRBJ2-2
D: .
V: TRBV5-5
CDR3: CASSLAFGVSGELFF
DNA: TGTGCCAGCAGCTTGGCCTTCGGGGTATCCGGGGAGCTGTTTTTT

size: .
J: TRBJ2-7
D: TRBD1
V: TRBV4-3
CDR3: CASSPRTGMSYEQYF
DNA: TGCGCCAGCAGCCCTCGGACAGGGATGTCCTACGAGCAGTACTTC

size: .
J: TRBJ2-2
D: TRBD2
V: TRBV7-6
CDR3: CASSSVLADPGELFF
DNA: TGTGCCAGCAGCTCCGTACTAGCGGACCCCGGGGAGCTGTTTTTT

size: .
J: TRBJ2-7
D: TRBD2
V: TRBV7-8
CDR3: CASSLALAEIYEQYF
DNA: TGTGCCAGCAGCTTAGCTCTAGCGGAAATATACGAGCAGTACTTC

size: .
J: TRBJ2-2
D: .
V: TRBV11-2
CDR3: CASSSRPTGTGELFF
DNA: TGTGCCAGCAGCTCAAGACCAACAGGCACCGGGGAGCTGTTTTTT

size: few
J: TRBJ1-5
D: .
V: TRBV2
CDR3: CASSGRRNSNQPQHF
DNA: TGTGCCAGCAGTGGTAGAAGAAATAGCAATCAGCCCCAGCATTTT

size: .
J: TRBJ2-7
D: .
V: TRBV7-9
CDR3: CASSPLYEQYF
DNA: TGTGCCAGCAGCCCTCTTTACGAGCAGTACTTC

size: .
J: TRBJ1-5
D: .
V: TRBV2
CDR3: CASSDGLGGSNQPQHF
DNA: TGTGCCAGCAGTGATGGGTTAGGAGGTAGCAATCAGCCCCAGCATTTT

size: .
J: TRBJ2-7
D: TRBD2
V: TRBV5-1
CDR3: CASSRLAGGTTSYEQYF
DNA: TGCGCCAGCAGCAGACTAGCGGGAGGGACTACCTCCTACGAGCAGTACTTC

size: few
J: TRBJ2-2
D: TRBD2
V: TRBV4-3
CDR3: CASSQASGRGTGELFF
DNA: TGCGCCAGCAGCCAAGCTAGCGGGAGAGGTACCGGGGAGCTGTTTTTT

size: .
J: TRBJ2-7
D: TRBD1
V: TRBV30
CDR3: CAWSLFRDSRPYEQYF
DNA: TGTGCCTGGAGTCTTTTTCGGGACAGTAGACCCTACGAGCAGTACTTC

size: .
J: TRBJ2-7
D: TRBD1
V: TRBV28
CDR3: CAAYQTGVNEQYF
DNA: TGTGCCGCCTACCAGACAGGGGTCAACGAGCAGTACTTC

size: .
J: TRBJ1-2
D: TRBD1
V: TRBV19
CDR3: CASSIAGGVGYTF
DNA: TGTGCCAGTAGTATAGCAGGGGGCGTCGGCTACACCTTC

size: .
J: TRBJ2-3
D: .
V: TRBV7-2
CDR3: CASSRRRLGSGKEDTQYF
DNA: TGTGCCAGCAGCCGACGCCGTCTTGGCTCGGGGAAGGAGGATACGCAGTATTTT

size: once
J: TRBJ2-1
D: TRBD1
V: TRBV5-1
CDR3: CASSLVGQGNNEQFF
DNA: TGCGCCAGCAGCTTGGTGGGACAGGGGAACAATGAGCAGTTCTTC

size: .
J: TRBJ1-4
D: TRBD1
V: TRBV19
CDR3: CASSLGTVNEKLFF
DNA: TGTGCCAGTAGTCTCGGGACAGTAAATGAAAAACTGTTTTTT

size: .
J: TRBJ2-7
D: .
V: TRBV5-4
CDR3: CASSLGGDGAEQYF
DNA: TGTGCCAGCAGCTTAGGGGGGGATGGGGCCGAGCAGTACTTC

size: .
J: TRBJ2-1
D: TRBD2
V: TRBV9
CDR3: CASSVAAGVDEQFF
DNA: TGTGCCAGCAGCGTAGCGGCGGGAGTCGATGAGCAGTTCTTC

size: .
J: TRBJ1-2
D: .
V: TRBV9
CDR3: CASSVDGYGYTF
DNA: TGTGCCAGCAGCGTAGACGGCTATGGCTACACCTTC

size: .
J: TRBJ2-5
D: TRBD2
V: TRBV19
CDR3: CASSGGLAGQETQYF
DNA: TGTGCCAGTAGTGGCGGGCTAGCGGGGCAAGAGACCCAGTACTTC

size: .
J: TRBJ1-4
D: TRBD1
V: TRBV5-1
CDR3: CASSLAGTGNEKLFF
DNA: TGCGCCAGCAGCTTGGCCGGGACAGGGAATGAAAAACTGTTTTTT

size: .
J: TRBJ1-4
D: .
V: TRBV6-6
CDR3: CASSFTTGATNEKLFF
DNA: TGTGCCAGCAGTTTCACTACAGGAGCAACTAATGAAAAACTGTTTTTT

size: .
J: TRBJ2-5
D: TRBD1
V: TRBV30
CDR3: CALNDRGFQETQYF
DNA: TGTGCCTTGAACGACAGGGGGTTCCAAGAGACCCAGTACTTC

size: .
J: TRBJ2-7
D: .
V: TRBV11-2
CDR3: CASSLDRQAGEQYF
DNA: TGTGCCAGCAGCTTAGATCGACAGGCCGGCGAGCAGTACTTC

size: .
J: TRBJ2-1
D: TRBD2
V: TRBV5-6
CDR3: CASSFRLAGDNEQFF
DNA: TGTGCCAGCAGCTTCCGTCTAGCGGGAGACAATGAGCAGTTCTTC

size: .
J: TRBJ2-5
D: TRBD2
V: TRBV27
CDR3: CASSLFPSGSRETQYF
DNA: TGTGCCAGCAGTTTATTTCCTAGCGGGAGTCGAGAGACCCAGTACTTC

size: few
J: TRBJ2-7
D: .
V: TRBV11-2
CDR3: CASSLGLLSYEQYF
DNA: TGTGCCAGCAGCTTAGGACTTCTTTCCTACGAGCAGTACTTC

size: .
J: TRBJ1-5
D: .
V: TRBV5-1
CDR3: CASSLGAGIQPQHF
DNA: TGCGCCAGCAGCTTGGGGGCCGGGATTCAGCCCCAGCATTTT

size: .
J: TRBJ1-1
D: .
V: TRBV2
CDR3: CASSREMNTEAFF
DNA: TGTGCCAGCTCGAGGGAAATGAACACTGAAGCTTTCTTT

size: .
J: TRBJ2-3
D: .
V: TRBV2
CDR3: CASSYLVGTDTQYF
DNA: TGTGCCAGCAGTTATCTAGTGGGCACAGATACGCAGTATTTT

size: few
J: TRBJ1-2
D: .
V: TRBV5-5
CDR3: CASSLSGGTGGYTF
DNA: TGTGCCAGCAGTTTGAGCGGGGGAACGGGCGGCTACACCTTC

size: .
J: TRBJ2-7
D: .
V: TRBV6-1
CDR3: CASRGQKNYEQYF
DNA: TGTGCCAGCAGAGGACAGAAAAACTACGAGCAGTACTTC

size: .
J: TRBJ2-2
D: .
V: TRBV5-1
CDR3: CASTFDSGTGELFF
DNA: TGCGCCAGCACCTTTGACAGCGGGACCGGGGAGCTGTTTTTT

size: .
J: TRBJ2-2
D: TRBD2
V: TRBV18
CDR3: CASSPAGGASTGELFF
DNA: TGTGCCAGCTCACCGGCCGGGGGGGCCTCCACCGGGGAGCTGTTTTTT

size: .
J: TRBJ2-1
D: TRBD2
V: TRBV7-2
CDR3: CASSLLAGNEQFF
DNA: TGTGCCAGCAGCTTACTAGCGGGCAATGAGCAGTTCTTC

size: .
J: TRBJ2-1
D: .
V: TRBV5-6
CDR3: CASSMIRSITEQFF
DNA: TGTGCCAGCAGCATGATCCGTTCTATTACTGAGCAGTTCTTC

size: .
J: TRBJ1-3
D: .
V: TRBV7-6
CDR3: CASSPVGQHSGNTIYF
DNA: TGTGCCAGCAGCCCAGTAGGACAGCACTCTGGAAACACCATATATTTT

size: .
J: TRBJ2-7
D: TRBD2
V: TRBV6-5
CDR3: CASSYGRGAYEQYF
DNA: TGTGCCAGCAGTTACGGGCGGGGGGCCTACGAGCAGTACTTC

size: .
J: TRBJ2-5
D: TRBD2
V: TRBV5-1
CDR3: CASTPAGGQIETQYF
DNA: TGCGCCAGCACCCCAGCGGGAGGGCAAATAGAGACCCAGTACTTC

size: .
J: TRBJ2-7
D: .
V: TRBV7-9
CDR3: CASSSREGTLDEQYF
DNA: TGTGCCAGCAGCTCCAGAGAGGGCACCCTCGACGAGCAGTACTTC

size: .
J: TRBJ1-2
D: .
V: TRBV2
CDR3: CASSGTGYTF
DNA: TGTGCCAGCAGTGGGACAGGCTACACCTTC

size: once
J: TRBJ1-1
D: TRBD1
V: TRBV19
CDR3: CASSTPGTGVPEAFF
DNA: TGTGCCAGTAGTACCCCCGGGACAGGAGTACCGGAAGCTTTCTTT

size: few
J: TRBJ1-2
D: TRBD1
V: TRBV5-4
CDR3: CASSPLDRGLGYTF
DNA: TGTGCCAGCAGCCCCCTTGACAGGGGTCTGGGCTACACCTTC